The 28 T cell receptor beta chains below come from one sample, sequenced in a study of T cells in Graves' hyperthyroidism and ophthalmopathy. The TCR beta CDR3 regions underwent amplification using RNA transcripts as the source. During a first-round RT-PCR of the TCR CDR3, the HTBI primer set was used. TCRdb processed the multiplex PCR reads anew with MiXCR; each CDR3 protein has one entry. The top ten clones hold around a third of a sample with 350,000 or so distinct CDR3 sequences, about a sixth of them seen once. The sequencing input was blood. These receptors were collected from a woman in her twenties or thirties with Graves' hyperthyroidism that later progressed to Graves' ophthalmopathy.

In this sample, this clonotype turned up many times. The V gene is TRBV4-1, the J gene TRBJ1-3; the D is unclear. The germline V gene has CDR1 MGHRA and CDR2 YSYEKL. V was clipped by 1 base and J by 3 bases, with 13 bases between them. The CDR3 covers 16 residues. CDR3 region: CASSQGAGVLGNTIYF. The CDR3 DNA reads TGCGCCAGCAGCCAAGGCGCCGGTGTCCTTGGAAACACCATATATTTT.

This clonotype was observed many times. The CDR3 bases are TGTGCCAGCAGTTACTCATGGGGCCGTAGCAATGAGCAGTTCTTC. It specifies CASSYSWGRSNEQFF. V is TRBV6-5 and J is TRBJ2-1, with a weak D call TRBD1 (5 bases). V was clipped by 0 bases and J by 6 bases, with 12 bases between them. The CDR3 spans 15 residues. CDR1 is MNHEY, CDR2 SVGAGI, per germline.

This clonotype was seen a few times. Here the CDR3 reads CASSMDRYEQYF. As DNA, the CDR3 is TGTGCCAGTAGTATGGATCGATACGAGCAGTACTTC. The J gene is TRBJ2-7, the V gene TRBV19; no definite D call. Trimming stripped 3 bases from V and 4 bases from J, with 7 bases between. Germline lookup yields CDR1 LNHDA and CDR2 SQIVND (reference sequence). The CDR3 is 12 amino acids.

This clonotype has at least ten counts. The chain carries TRBV12-3 or TRBV12-4 and TRBJ2-7; 7 nucleotides match TRBD1. This CDR3 contains 12 residues. Trimming took 3 bases from V and 7 from J; bases not matched to a gene: 3. The CDR3 reads CASSFRQGEQYF. The CDR3 DNA reads as TGTGCCAGCAGTTTCCGACAGGGAGAGCAGTACTTC.

This clonotype was seen repeatedly, ten times or more. The chain carries TRBV28 and TRBJ2-7; TRBD1 aligns across 8 bases. The CDR3 length is 16 residues. CDR1 is MDHEN, CDR2 SYDVKM, per germline. V lost 3 bases and J lost 0; bases outside the gene matches: 7. DNA for the CDR3: TGTGCCAGCAGTTTGCGTCCGGGACAGGACTCCTACGAGCAGTACTTC. Protein: CASSLRPGQDSYEQYF.

This clonotype was picked up many times. V usage is TRBV28 and J usage is TRBJ1-3; D uncertain. V lost 3 bases and J lost 0, with 6 bases in between. Per germline, CDR1 MDHEN and CDR2 SYDVKM. The CDR3 contains 14 residues. As DNA, the CDR3 is TGTGCCAGCAGTTTCACGGGCTCTGGAAACACCATATATTTT. Protein sequence: CASSFTGSGNTIYF.

In this sample, this clonotype turned up many times. The chain uses TRBV2 and TRBJ2-2; 10 bases fit TRBD1. The CDR3 loop spans 16 amino acids. The V and J ends lost 3 bases and 6 bases, in that order; junction bases with no gene match: 7. Germline CDR1 is SNHLY and CDR2 is FYNNEI. The CDR3 here is CASSDRTGGSAGELFF. CDR3 DNA sequence: TGTGCCAGCAGTGACAGGACAGGGGGATCGGCCGGGGAGCTGTTTTTT.

This clonotype was counted ten times or more. The rearrangement links TRBV4-1 to TRBJ2-3; TRBD1 aligns across 8 bases. The CDR3 contains 15 residues. After removal of 3 bases from V and 6 bases from J, the junction contained 8 bases not matched to a gene. In germline, CDR1 is MGHRA, CDR2 YSYEKL. The CDR3 nucleotides are TGCGCCAGCAGCCACGGACAGGGATTAAGGGATACGCAGTATTTT. Translation gives CASSHGQGLRDTQYF.

This clonotype was seen ten or more times. The chain employs TRBV20-1 and TRBJ2-1; 7 nucleotides agree with TRBD1. The length of the CDR3 is 13 residues. Germline-derived CDR1 and CDR2 are DFQATT and SNEGSKA (reference sequence). V gave up 6 bases and J gave up 7 bases; unmatched junction bases: 9. CDR3: CSADRVPRNEQFF. The CDR3, as DNA: TGCAGTGCCGACAGGGTACCGAGAAATGAGCAGTTCTTC.

This clonotype was detected ten times or more. The chain carries TRBV27 and TRBJ2-2, with 7 bases aligning to TRBD2. The CDR3 length is 15 residues. In germline, CDR1 is MNHEY, CDR2 SMNVEV (reference sequence). The trim removed 5 bases at V and 2 bases at J, leaving 5 bases unmatched. CDR3 sequence (DNA): TGTGCCAGCAGTCTGCGGGACTATAACACCGGGGAGCTGTTTTTT. Translation gives CASSLRDYNTGELFF.

This clonotype showed up many times. The chain recombines TRBV20-1 with TRBJ2-3; no definite D call. The germline V and J ends were trimmed by 6 bases and 1 base, with 14 bases remaining between them. CDR1 DFQATT and CDR2 SNEGSKA come from the germline V gene (reference sequence). CDR3 size: 14 residues. The CDR3 sequence is CSAPSSPGTDTQYF. The CDR3 nucleotides are TGCAGTGCCCCATCTTCGCCTGGCACAGATACGCAGTATTTT.

The J gene is TRBJ2-7, the V gene TRBV28; 8 nucleotides align to TRBD1. The V gene's germline CDR1 is MDHEN and CDR2 SYDVKM. There are 15 residues in the CDR3. The junction had 10 bases not matched to a gene; V was cut back by 3 bases and J by 6 bases. CDR3 bases: TGTGCCAGCAGTTTTCACGGGCAGGGGGCGGCCGAGCAGTACTTC. This gives the protein CASSFHGQGAAEQYF.

The rearrangement links TRBV2 to TRBJ2-2, with 8 bases aligning to TRBD1. Looked up from germline, CDR1 is SNHLY and CDR2 is FYNNEI. The CDR3 has 14 residues. V trimming: 4 bases; J trimming: 3 bases; junction bases outside the gene matches: 1. CDR3 sequence (DNA): TGTGCCAGCAGTGTACAGGGGGACACCGGGGAGCTGTTTTTT. This translates into CASSVQGDTGELFF.

In its sample, this clonotype was seen many times. J is TRBJ1-6 and V is TRBV10-3, with D uncertain. The germline V gene encodes CDR1 ENHRY and CDR2 SYGVKD. V dropped 0 bases and J dropped 7 bases, with 13 bases sitting between them. The CDR3 sequence is 16 residues long. This CDR3 reads CAISESGNFGNSPLHF. In DNA, the CDR3 is TGTGCCATCAGTGAGTCTGGGAACTTCGGGAATTCACCCCTCCACTTT.

The CDR3 sequence is CASSHGPEGTQYF. The CDR3 bases are TGTGCCAGCAGCCACGGTCCTGAGGGGACCCAGTACTTC. This chain links TRBV3-1 with TRBJ2-5; tentatively, D is TRBD2 (5 bases). Trimming stripped 3 bases from V and 7 bases from J, with 12 bases between. The germline V gene encodes CDR1 LGHDT and CDR2 YNNKEL (reference sequence). There are 13 residues in the CDR3.

There are many counts of this clonotype. This sequence joins TRBV5-1 and TRBJ2-5, with 13 bases lining up with TRBD2. CDR1 SGHRS and CDR2 YFSETQ come from the germline V gene. This CDR3 has 18 amino acids. V shed 3 bases, J shed 4 bases, and the junction held 12 bases outside the gene matches. CDR3 protein: CASSSFTSGRAKRETQYF. For the CDR3, the DNA is TGCGCCAGCAGCTCTTTTACTAGCGGGAGGGCCAAACGAGAGACCCAGTACTTC.

This clonotype was recorded at least ten times. The V and J genes are TRBV20-1 and TRBJ2-3; TRBD2 is a possible D gene (5 bases). Germline V gene data show CDR1 as DFQATT and CDR2 as SNEGSKA (reference sequence). There are 8 residues in the CDR3. The DNA of the CDR3 is TGCAGCCCAGAGGGGCAGTATTTT. Translated: CSPEGQYF.

This chain connects TRBV5-1 to TRBJ2-2, with D possibly TRBD1 on 5 matching bases. The CDR3 sequence is 15 residues long. Germline CDR1 reads SGHRS; CDR2 reads YFSETQ. V lost 4 bases, J lost 6 bases, and 16 bases lay in between. The CDR3 region has the DNA TGCGCCAGCAGCCCGCCTCAGGGATGGGCCGGGGAGCTGTTTTTT. It encodes CASSPPQGWAGELFF.

This clonotype appeared many times. This rearrangement joins TRBV27 to TRBJ2-5, with 7 bases that match TRBD1. With V trimmed by 6 bases and J by 3 bases, 4 bases remained unmatched. This CDR3 spans 13 amino acids. Germline V CDR1 and CDR2: MNHEY, SMNVEV (reference sequence). CDR3 amino acids: CASSLGQEETQYF. DNA of the CDR3: TGTGCCAGCAGCCTTGGACAGGAAGAGACCCAGTACTTC.

The J gene is TRBJ1-2, the V gene TRBV6-5; TRBD1 might be the D (5 bases). Trimming cost V 0 bases and J 2 bases, with 16 bases left between them. The length of the CDR3 is 17 residues. Germline lookup yields CDR1 MNHEY and CDR2 SVGAGI. Written as DNA, the CDR3 is TGTGCCAGCAGTTACTCAACCGGGATCCCAGGGAACTATGGCTACACCTTC. Translating it yields CASSYSTGIPGNYGYTF.

This clonotype was recorded at least ten times. The CDR3 sequence is CSVHAGTYRGYTF. CDR3 in DNA: TGCAGCGTCCACGCCGGGACCTACAGGGGCTACACCTTC. The rearrangement uses TRBV29-1 and TRBJ1-2; D is possibly TRBD1 (5 bases). The CDR3 extends over 13 amino acids. V was cut by 6 bases and J by 8 bases, with 19 bases left in between. Germline loops: CDR1 SQVTM, CDR2 ANQGSEA.

This clonotype has at least ten counts. The chain employs TRBV11-2 and TRBJ1-3; TRBD1 matches 7 bases. Germline V CDR1 and CDR2: SGHAT, FQNNGV. The CDR3 runs 15 residues. Germline trimming cut 3 bases from V and 0 bases from J; bases unmatched to any gene: 2. The CDR3, as DNA: TGTGCCAGCAGCTTCCGGGACAGCTCTGGAAACACCATATATTTT. Its translation is CASSFRDSSGNTIYF.

This clonotype occurred a few times. This chain joins TRBV27 and TRBJ2-3; no clear D gene. V lost 5 bases and J 6 bases, leaving 12 bases between the germline ends. Germline V gives CDR1 MNHEY, CDR2 SMNVEV (reference sequence). The CDR3 spans 13 residues. CDR3 sequence (DNA): TGTGCCAGCAGTCCATTCATGCTGGATACGCAGTATTTT. This sequence encodes CASSPFMLDTQYF.

Many counts were recorded for this clonotype. The rearrangement joins TRBV24-1 to TRBJ2-2, with TRBD2 matching 16 bases. With 3 bases clipped from V and 4 bases from J, the junction kept 13 bases outside the gene matches. From germline, CDR1 is KGHDR and CDR2 SFDVKD. This CDR3 spans 21 amino acids. The CDR3 reads CATSDRPLGLAGGRRTGELFF. The CDR3 DNA is TGTGCCACCAGTGATCGGCCCCTGGGACTAGCGGGGGGGCGGCGCACCGGGGAGCTGTTTTTT.

V and J are TRBV4-1 and TRBJ1-1; D remains ambiguous. V was cut by 4 bases and J by 3 bases, with 12 bases left in between. CDR3 size: 14 residues. Germline-derived CDR1 and CDR2 are MGHRA and YSYEKL. The DNA for the CDR3 is TGCGCCAGCAGCCCGTCCCTAGCGGACACTGAAGCTTTCTTT. Its translation: CASSPSLADTEAFF.

A few counts support this clonotype. The genes are TRBV7-7 and TRBJ1-5; D is unclear. The CDR3 runs 15 residues. V dropped 2 bases and J dropped 2 bases, with 10 bases sitting between them. The V gene's germline CDR1 is SSHAT and CDR2 FNYEAQ (reference sequence). This CDR3 reads CASSLTIRRNQPQHF. The CDR3 DNA follows: TGTGCCAGCAGCTTAACAATCCGTCGCAATCAGCCCCAGCATTTT.

This clonotype was counted many times. The V call is TRBV11-2, the J call TRBJ1-6; D is possibly TRBD1 (6 bases). Germline CDR1 SGHAT, CDR2 FQNNGV. This CDR3 is 16 amino acids long. V lost 4 bases, J lost 10 bases, and 20 bases lay in between. The CDR3 bases are TGTGCCAGCAGCTCCGGCGAGGGGGGAAGAGAGTCACCCCTCCACTTT. Protein: CASSSGEGGRESPLHF.

At least ten counts were recorded for this clonotype. The chain employs TRBV2 and TRBJ2-1; no firm D call. Trimming removed 4 bases from V and 5 bases from J, with 9 bases in between. The germline V gene encodes CDR1 SNHLY and CDR2 FYNNEI. CDR3 length: 13 residues. As DNA, the CDR3 is TGTGCCAGCAGTGTAATGTGGGACAATGAGCAGTTCTTC. This translates into CASSVMWDNEQFF.